The source of this T cell receptor beta chain is a study of blood T cell repertoires in COVID-19. Germline CDR1 and CDR2: MGHRA and YSYEKL. The CDR3 spans 18 residues. Between the trimmed V and J ends, which lost 0 bases and 1 base, there was a span of 16 bases. Cohort allocation depended upon clinical history that participants reported. Sequencing was performed with immunoSEQ multiplex PCR; in TCRdb, only in-frame clones are kept and a portion is missing. The sample has about 140,000 clones, almost 85% seen once; the top ten hold roughly 3.5%. This TCR was recovered from a woman between 45 and 65 years old with acute COVID-19. The sample comprised PBMCs or T cells enriched from blood (not recorded which). The chain carries TRBV4-1 and TRBJ1-5; TRBD1 is a possible D gene (6 bases). CDR3 region: CASSQDIIAQGSNQPQHF. Written as DNA, the CDR3 is TGCGCCAGCAGCCAAGACATTATAGCCCAGGGGAGCAATCAGCCCCAGCATTTT.